These 22 T cell receptor beta chains came from one sample sequenced in a study of identical twins. TCRdb re-called the 5' RACE reads through MiXCR, storing one row per CDR3 protein. Of 500,000 to 600,000 distinct CDR3 sequences in the sample, roughly a fifth were seen once. These records were also assigned to another study, of T cells expressing NK-cell markers.

Specimen: CD4+ T cells sorted from blood. The receptors come from a woman aged 18-35 years in good health.

The chain joins TRBV7-3 to TRBJ1-5; D may be TRBD1 (5 bases). The CDR3 totals 13 residues. Trimming left V 8 bases short and J 3 bases short, with 11 bases between. CDR1 is SGHTA, CDR2 FQGTGA, per germline. CDR3 sequence reads: CASGAVNNQPQHF. In nucleotides, the CDR3 is TGTGCCAGCGGGGCAGTGAACAATCAGCCCCAGCATTTT.

This clonotype was recorded many times. The rearrangement links TRBV12-3 or TRBV12-4 to TRBJ1-2, with D uncertain. V was trimmed by 6 bases and J by 0 bases, leaving 8 bases between them. This CDR3 is 13 amino acids long. CDR3 nucleotides: TGTGCCAGCAGCTTGAACACTAACTATGGCTACACCTTC. This gives the protein CASSLNTNYGYTF.

As regards this clonotype: The junction does not match germline at one end; this may be a read error. This sequence joins TRBV12-3 or TRBV12-4 and TRBJ2-7; D possibly corresponds to TRBD2 (6 bases). CDR3 size: 17 residues. DNA of the CDR3: TGTGCCATCAGTTTCCCGGGTGGGGGACTGAGCTCCTACGAGCAGTACTTC. Translated: CAISFPGGGLSSYEQYF.

The V gene is TRBV6-2 or TRBV6-3, the J gene TRBJ2-3; perhaps TRBD2 as D (6 bases). V was cut by 6 bases and J by 0 bases, with 13 bases left in between. The length of the CDR3 is 15 residues. Germline loops: CDR1 MNHEY, CDR2 SVGEGT. The chain's CDR3 is CASRSSGTSTDTQYF. The CDR3 nucleotides read TGTGCCAGCAGGAGTAGCGGAACTAGCACAGATACGCAGTATTTT.

Many counts were recorded for this clonotype. The V call is TRBV9, the J call TRBJ2-7; 7 bases are a match to TRBD2. J gave up 1 base and V 2 bases, and 3 bases lay outside the gene matches. Germline V lookup: CDR1 SGDLS, CDR2 YYNGEE. CDR3 length: 14 amino acids. CDR3 in DNA: TGTGCCAGCAGCGTGGACGGGAGGTCCTACGAGCAGTACTTC. This translates into CASSVDGRSYEQYF. Combining the CDR3 with reference TRBV9 and TRBJ2-7 gives the whole variable domain DSGVTQTPKHLITATGQRVTLRCSPRSGDLSVYWYQQSLDQGLQFLIQYYNGEERAKGNILERFSAQQFPDLHSELNLSSLELGDSALYFCASSVDGRSYEQYFGPGTRLTVT.

This clonotype appeared many times. The chain recombines TRBV10-3 with TRBJ1-2; no reliable D call. Germline V gives CDR1 ENHRY, CDR2 SYGVKD. This CDR3 has 17 amino acids. With 3 bases removed from V and 5 bases from J, the gap between germline ends came to 22 bases. The CDR3 sequence: CAISDPRGTRQLYGYTF. In DNA, the CDR3 is TGTGCCATCAGTGACCCGCGAGGCACACGGCAGTTGTATGGCTACACCTTC.

This clonotype was counted between two and nine times. V gene TRBV20-1 combines with J gene TRBJ2-7; the D gene is possibly TRBD2 (5 bases). The V end lost 4 bases, the J end lost 5 bases, and 12 bases lay between the germline ends. This CDR3 has 12 amino acids. CDR1 DFQATT and CDR2 SNEGSKA come from the germline V gene (reference sequence). The CDR3 region is CSANLPGDEQYF. In DNA form, the CDR3 reads TGCAGTGCTAACTTGCCCGGGGACGAGCAGTACTTC.

The rearrangement uses TRBV6-5 and TRBJ1-3; D ambiguous. CDR3 size: 14 residues. The V gene's germline CDR1 is MNHEY and CDR2 SVGAGI. V lost 0 bases and J lost 0, with 3 bases in between. The CDR3 sequence: CASSYSASGNTIYF. The CDR3 DNA reads as TGTGCCAGCAGTTACTCGGCCTCTGGAAACACCATATATTTT.

This clonotype was detected only a few times. The chain links TRBV12-3 or TRBV12-4 to TRBJ2-5, with 7 bases matching TRBD2. The CDR3 is made up of 14 amino acids. The V and J ends lost 5 bases and 7 bases, in that order; junction bases with no gene match: 10. The CDR3 DNA reads as TGTGCCAGCAGTACCAGAGCGGGAAGTGGGACCCAGTACTTC. It specifies CASSTRAGSGTQYF.

This clonotype was found once. The chain combines TRBV3-1 with TRBJ2-7; D ambiguous. Germline CDR1 reads LGHDT; CDR2 reads YNNKEL (reference sequence). The CDR3 runs to 14 residues. Trimming pared 2 bases from V and 5 bases from J, leaving 13 bases between. This CDR3 is CASSQLFPVNEQYF. The CDR3 nucleotides are TGTGCCAGCAGCCAATTATTTCCGGTAAACGAGCAGTACTTC.

This clonotype was picked up one time. This chain uses TRBV7-2 with TRBJ2-1; 9 positions match TRBD2. The CDR3 sequence is 15 residues long. Losses at the gene ends were 5 bases for V and 4 bases for J; bases not matched to a gene: 6. Germline loops: CDR1 SGHTA, CDR2 FQGNSA. CDR3 nucleotide sequence: TGTGCCAGCAGCGCCGGGACTAGCTCTTACAATGAGCAGTTCTTC. Its translation: CASSAGTSSYNEQFF. The full variable domain, with the rest looked up from reference TRBV7-2 and TRBJ2-1, is GAGVSQSPSNKVTEKGKDVELRCDPISGHTALYWYRQSLGQGLEFLIYFQGNSAPDKSGLPSDRFSAERTGGSVSTLTIQRTQQEDSAVYLCASSAGTSSYNEQFFGPGTRLTVL.

The rearrangement uses TRBV9 and TRBJ1-3, with a weak D call TRBD1 (6 bases). V lost 0 bases and J lost 3, with 13 bases in between. The germline CDR1 and CDR2 sequences are SGDLS and YYNGEE. The CDR3 consists of 16 residues. The CDR3 DNA sequence: TGTGCCAGCAGCGTAGGTGCCAGGGGATTTGGAAACACCATATATTTT. It is translated as CASSVGARGFGNTIYF.

This clonotype came up many times. V usage is TRBV12-3 or TRBV12-4 and J usage is TRBJ1-5; 7 bases are a match to TRBD1. The V segment lost 8 bases and the J segment 4 bases; nucleotides outside the gene matches: 2. The CDR3 is made up of 12 amino acids. The CDR3 sequence is CASSRGNQPQHF. The CDR3 DNA follows: TGTGCCAGCTCCAGGGGGAATCAGCCCCAGCATTTT.

The sample holds many counts of this clonotype. The rearrangement links TRBV18 to TRBJ1-1, with D uncertain. Germline CDR1 reads KGHSH; CDR2 reads LQKENI. The CDR3 covers 13 residues. Trimming cost V 3 bases and J 2 bases, with 7 bases left between them. The CDR3 reads CASSPQVNTEAFF. The CDR3 DNA reads TGTGCCAGCTCACCGCAGGTTAACACTGAAGCTTTCTTT.

This clonotype was detected only a few times. The V gene is TRBV9, the J gene TRBJ1-5; 7 nucleotides align to TRBD1. CDR3 length equals 13 residues. J gave up 7 bases and V 3 bases, and 4 bases lay outside the gene matches. The germline CDR1 and CDR2 sequences are SGDLS and YYNGEE. The CDR3 bases are TGTGCCAGCAGCGGACCAGGGGGACAGCCCCAGCATTTT. Its translation is CASSGPGGQPQHF.

This chain links TRBV30 with TRBJ2-5; 8 bases line up with TRBD2. V was pared by 5 bases and J by 4 bases, with 12 bases of the junction left unmatched. The CDR3 runs 15 residues. Germline CDR1 reads GTSNPN; CDR2 reads SVGIG (reference sequence). The CDR3 nucleotides read TGTGCCTGGTCCAGTGGAGCGGGAGCGGTAGAGACCCAGTACTTC. The encoded protein is CAWSSGAGAVETQYF.

The table lists this clonotype with a few counts. The chain employs TRBV29-1 and TRBJ2-1, with D possibly called TRBD1 or TRBD2 (5 bases each). The CDR3 is 13 residues long. Germline CDR1 SQVTM, CDR2 ANQGSEA. V lost 4 bases and J 5 bases, leaving 12 bases between the germline ends. The CDR3 loop is CSVAGTPNNEQFF. The CDR3 DNA follows: TGCAGCGTTGCCGGGACGCCCAACAATGAGCAGTTCTTC.

This chain joins TRBV12-3 or TRBV12-4 and TRBJ2-3; D is ambiguous. CDR3 length: 14 residues. V was cut by 3 bases and J by 10 bases, with 17 bases left in between. The CDR3 loop reads CASSFLESVAAQYF. Here the CDR3 DNA reads TGTGCCAGCAGTTTCCTAGAATCAGTCGCGGCGCAGTATTTT.

This clonotype was seen at least ten times. This chain connects TRBV6-5 to TRBJ2-1, with TRBD2 matching over 7 bases. The CDR3 sequence is 14 residues long. V was clipped by 3 bases and J by 3 bases; unmatched bases: 2. Germline CDR1 is MNHEY and CDR2 is SVGAGI. The CDR3 loop reads CASSYASGYNEQFF. The DNA of the CDR3 is TGTGCCAGCAGTTATGCTAGCGGCTACAATGAGCAGTTCTTC.

The J gene is TRBJ2-1, the V gene TRBV20-1; 9 bases align to TRBD2. There are 13 residues in the CDR3. Germline V gene lookup returns CDR1 DFQATT and CDR2 SNEGSKA (reference sequence). The J segment lost 9 bases and the V segment lost 5 bases, leaving 8 bases of the junction unmatched. The CDR3 spells CSAGGIAGVEQFF. The CDR3 bases are TGCAGTGCTGGAGGGATAGCGGGAGTTGAGCAGTTCTTC.

This rearrangement joins TRBV12-3 or TRBV12-4 to TRBJ1-1, with 8 positions matching TRBD1. The CDR3 runs to 14 residues. V shed 3 bases, J shed 5 bases, and the junction held 5 bases outside the gene matches. The CDR3: CASSFHRGSTEAFF. The CDR3 nucleotides are TGTGCCAGCAGTTTCCACAGGGGGAGTACTGAAGCTTTCTTT.

This clonotype was found once. The chain recombines TRBV2 with TRBJ1-1; D gene uncertain. CDR1 and CDR2 from the germline V gene are SNHLY and FYNNEI. Trimming cost V 7 bases and J 0 bases, with 9 bases left between them. This CDR3 has 13 residues. This CDR3 is CASNVLLNTEAFF. Here the CDR3 DNA reads TGTGCCAGCAATGTACTCCTGAACACTGAAGCTTTCTTT.